The 25 T cell receptor beta chains listed next were all sequenced from one sample in a study of T-cell memory formation after mild COVID-19. TCRdb used MiXCR to reprocess the 5' RACE reads, holding one entry per CDR3 protein. There are fewer than 40,000 distinct CDR3 sequences in the sample; over 10% occur only once, and less than 30% lies in the top ten. Sequencing input: PBMCs or a T cell subset sorted from them (not recorded which). These receptors all come from a man aged 18-30 years who had mild COVID-19 (a few samples of this study predate the infection). Cell type and time point are not known.

A few counts support this clonotype. The rearrangement joins TRBV6-1 to TRBJ1-2; D ambiguous. Germline V gene lookup returns CDR1 MNHNS and CDR2 SASEGT. Trimming shortened V by 3 bases and J by 5 bases, and 7 bases separated the two germline ends. The CDR3 extends over 12 amino acids. The CDR3 is CASSDGEYGYTF. In DNA form, the CDR3 reads TGTGCCAGCAGTGACGGGGAGTATGGCTACACCTTC.

Many counts were recorded for this clonotype. The chain recombines TRBV7-3 with TRBJ1-6; possibly TRBD1 for D (6 bases). V shed 5 bases and J shed 7 bases, with 15 bases lying between them. This CDR3 contains 15 residues. CDR1 is SGHTA and CDR2 is FQGTGA in the germline V gene. The CDR3 nucleotides are TGTGCCAGCAGCAAAGAGGGGGGGCCCAATTCACCCCTCCACTTT. As protein: CASSKEGGPNSPLHF. Full variable domain (remainder filled in from reference TRBV7-3 and TRBJ1-6): GAGVSQTPSNKVTEKGKYVELRCDPISGHTALYWYRQSLGQGPEFLIYFQGTGAADDSGLPNDRFFAVRPEGSVSTLKIQRTERGDSAVYLCASSKEGGPNSPLHFGNGTRLTVT.

This chain links TRBV5-1 with TRBJ2-5; D unresolved. The CDR3 is 13 residues long. V was trimmed by 4 bases and J by 5 bases, leaving 12 bases between them. Germline assignment: CDR1 SGHRS and CDR2 YFSETQ. The CDR3 DNA reads TGCGCCAGCAGCCCGGTAATCGGGGAGACCCAGTACTTC. It is translated as CASSPVIGETQYF.

This clonotype was seen ten or more times. The chain links TRBV5-1 to TRBJ2-5; no reliable D call. Per germline, CDR1 SGHRS and CDR2 YFSETQ. The length of the CDR3 is 12 residues. V lost 6 bases and J 4 bases, leaving 10 bases between the germline ends. The CDR3 DNA sequence: TGCGCCAGCAATGACGGGTTAGAGACCCAGTACTTC. Its protein is CASNDGLETQYF. The variable domain in full, with the rest retrieved from reference TRBV5-1 and TRBJ2-5, is KAGVTQTPRYLIKTRGQQVTLSCSPISGHRSVSWYQQTPGQGLQFLFEYFSETQRNKGNFPGRFSGRQFSNSRSEMNVSTLELGDSALYLCASNDGLETQYFGPGTRLLVL.

This clonotype was detected ten times or more. The chain links TRBV11-2 to TRBJ2-1; maybe TRBD2 (7 bases). The length of the CDR3 is 15 residues. Trimming cost V 1 base and J 2 bases, with 9 bases left between them. Looked up from germline, CDR1 is SGHAT and CDR2 is FQNNGV. The CDR3 sequence: CASSLGGGPYNEQFF. As DNA, the CDR3 is TGTGCCAGCAGCTTAGGGGGGGGGCCCTACAATGAGCAGTTCTTC.

This clonotype was counted at least ten times. The chain combines TRBV5-1 with TRBJ2-7; maybe TRBD1 (6 bases). The CDR3 is 13 residues long. Germline-derived CDR1 and CDR2 are SGHRS and YFSETQ. V was cut by 2 bases and J by 3 bases, with 9 bases left in between. As DNA, the CDR3 is TGCGCCAGCAGCTTACAGGGTGGCTACGAGCAGTACGTC. Translated: CASSLQGGYEQYV.

CDR3: CASSQESPESTGELFF. The CDR3 DNA sequence: TGCGCCAGCAGCCAAGAATCACCGGAGAGCACCGGGGAGCTGTTTTTT. The chain has TRBV4-1 and TRBJ2-2; D is uncertain. Germline values: CDR1 MGHRA, CDR2 YSYEKL. Trimming cost V 0 bases and J 4 bases, with 12 bases left between them. The CDR3 is 16 amino acids.

At least ten counts were recorded for this clonotype. The CDR3 loop is CASSVEGQGLLGYTF. CDR3 in DNA: TGTGCCAGCAGCGTAGAAGGACAGGGCCTCCTTGGCTACACCTTC. The genes are TRBV9 and TRBJ1-2, with 8 positions matching TRBD1. CDR3 length: 15 amino acids. The germline V gene encodes CDR1 SGDLS and CDR2 YYNGEE. V was clipped by 0 bases and J by 7 bases; unmatched bases: 8.

This clonotype has ten or more counts. The CDR3 here is CSATAGTSNHYEQYV. As DNA, the CDR3 is TGCAGTGCTACCGCCGGGACATCGAACCATTACGAGCAGTACGTC. V gene TRBV20-1 combines with J gene TRBJ2-7; maybe TRBD1 (6 bases). This CDR3 spans 15 amino acids. Germline values: CDR1 DFQATT, CDR2 SNEGSKA (reference sequence). Trimming left V 4 bases short and J 4 bases short, with 20 bases between.

This clonotype was seen repeatedly, ten times or more. V usage is TRBV7-6 and J usage is TRBJ2-2; D is perhaps TRBD2 (6 bases). This CDR3 has 18 amino acids. Germline V lookup: CDR1 SGHVS, CDR2 FNYEAQ. V lost 1 base and J 3 bases, leaving 18 bases between the germline ends. The CDR3 protein is CASSLGAAGRYDTGELFF. DNA of the CDR3: TGTGCCAGCAGCTTAGGAGCGGCGGGGCGTTATGACACCGGGGAGCTGTTTTTT.

This clonotype was picked up a small number of times. The V call is TRBV10-3, the J call TRBJ1-1; no firm D call. V was shortened by 7 bases and J by 4 bases, with 16 bases between the two germline ends. Germline CDR1 ENHRY, CDR2 SYGVKD. The CDR3 loop spans 14 amino acids. The CDR3 here is CAITLEGSGTEAFF. The CDR3 DNA reads as TGTGCCATCACATTGGAGGGCTCTGGCACTGAAGCTTTCTTT.

V and J are TRBV12-3 or TRBV12-4 and TRBJ1-5; tentative D call: TRBD1 (6 bases). CDR3 length: 14 amino acids. Trimming shortened V by 2 bases and J by 7 bases, and 12 bases separated the two germline ends. In nucleotides, the CDR3 is TGTGCCAGCAGTTTACGGCAGGGGAGACAGCCCCAGCATTTT. This encodes CASSLRQGRQPQHF.

This clonotype was observed many times. The V and J genes are TRBV7-2 and TRBJ2-3; tentative D call: TRBD2 (6 bases). The CDR3 covers 13 residues. Germline V gene lookup returns CDR1 SGHTA and CDR2 FQGNSA. V was cut by 3 bases and J by 6 bases, with 10 bases left in between. The CDR3 DNA reads as TGTGCCAGCAGCTTTGAAACTAGCGATACGCAGTATTTT. Residues: CASSFETSDTQYF.

The table lists this clonotype with many counts. This chain connects TRBV6-2 or TRBV6-3 to TRBJ1-5; D unresolved. The germline gives CDR1 MNHEY, CDR2 SVGEGT. Trimming took off 6 bases at V and 0 bases at J, with 12 bases between the two ends. The CDR3 totals 15 residues. CDR3 residues: CASRTTPYSNQPQHF. CDR3 DNA: TGTGCCAGCAGAACGACACCATATAGCAATCAGCCCCAGCATTTT.

This clonotype was recorded many times. The rearrangement joins TRBV24-1 to TRBJ2-1, with a weak D call TRBD1 (5 bases). V was pared by 3 bases and J by 0 bases, with 11 bases between. Germline V gives CDR1 KGHDR, CDR2 SFDVKD. The CDR3 is 16 residues long. The CDR3 DNA reads TGTGCCACCAGTGATATTCAAGGGGCCTCCTACAATGAGCAGTTCTTC. Encoded protein: CATSDIQGASYNEQFF.

The sample holds a few counts of this clonotype. The chain has TRBV28 and TRBJ2-5; D unresolved. V was cut by 1 base and J by 5 bases, with 11 bases left in between. Germline CDR1 is MDHEN and CDR2 is SYDVKM. The CDR3 totals 14 residues. CDR3 sequence reads: CASSLLRQSETQYF. The CDR3 DNA reads TGTGCCAGCAGTTTATTGAGGCAGAGCGAGACCCAGTACTTC.

The chain is built from TRBV12-3 or TRBV12-4 and TRBJ1-2; D gene uncertain. The CDR3 loop spans 15 amino acids. V was shortened by 2 bases and J by 3 bases, with 13 bases between the two germline ends. The CDR3 reads CASSLRGGADYGYTF. CDR3 sequence (DNA): TGTGCCAGCAGTTTAAGAGGTGGAGCGGACTATGGCTACACCTTC.

This chain joins TRBV24-1 and TRBJ1-5; TRBD1 matches 7 bases. Germline V gives CDR1 KGHDR, CDR2 SFDVKD. The V gene end was trimmed by 9 bases and the J gene end by 7 bases; junction bases not matched to a gene: 14. This CDR3 is built from 15 residues. CDR3 bases: TGTGCCACCGACCCGGGGACCGGGGGACAGCAGCCCCAGCATTTT. Its protein is CATDPGTGGQQPQHF.

This clonotype was seen at least ten times. The chain links TRBV4-3 to TRBJ1-1; D is unresolved. Looked up from germline, CDR1 is LGHNA and CDR2 is YSLEER. The CDR3 has 15 residues. Deletions cut 0 bases from V and 4 bases from J, with 12 bases between. As DNA, the CDR3 is TGCGCCAGCAGCCAAGATTTCTCGGGAGGCACTGAAGCTTTCTTT. This gives the protein CASSQDFSGGTEAFF.

This clonotype was seen many times. The chain uses TRBV7-2 and TRBJ1-5; unclear D gene. Per the germline V gene, CDR1 is SGHTA and CDR2 is FQGNSA. The V end was cut by 1 base, the J end by 4 bases, with 14 bases between. The CDR3 loop spans 16 amino acids. The chain's CDR3 is CASSLGAGRPNQPQHF. In DNA, the CDR3 is TGTGCCAGCAGCTTAGGTGCAGGAAGACCAAATCAGCCCCAGCATTTT.

This clonotype was detected only once. The J gene is TRBJ2-1, the V gene TRBV12-3 or TRBV12-4; 8 bases map to TRBD2. The CDR3 covers 13 residues. J lost 6 bases, V lost 8 bases, and 6 bases had no gene match. The CDR3 reads CASSAGGGNEQFF. Here the CDR3 DNA reads TGTGCCAGCTCGGCGGGAGGAGGCAATGAGCAGTTCTTC.

This clonotype appeared many times. V is TRBV18 and J is TRBJ2-5; D not certain. Germline assignment: CDR1 KGHSH and CDR2 LQKENI. V lost 3 bases to trimming and J lost 5 bases, with 10 bases between them. This CDR3 has 13 amino acids. The CDR3 spells CASSPQAEETQYF. The CDR3 bases are TGTGCCAGCTCACCTCAGGCCGAGGAGACCCAGTACTTC.

This clonotype was seen many times. V usage is TRBV5-4 and J usage is TRBJ2-5, with a possible D match to TRBD2 (7 bases). The CDR3 length is 15 residues. Germline CDR1 is SGHNT and CDR2 is YYREEE (reference sequence). Trimming left V 4 bases short and J 3 bases short, with 16 bases between. The CDR3 protein is CASSPGGPVEETQYF. CDR3 coding DNA: TGTGCCAGCAGCCCGGGGGGCCCGGTGGAAGAGACCCAGTACTTC.

This clonotype showed up many times. J is TRBJ2-1 and V is TRBV11-3, with TRBD2 matching 9 bases. The CDR3 has 16 residues. Trimming removed 1 base from V and 7 bases from J; junction bases left unmatched: 8. In germline, CDR1 is SGHNT, CDR2 YENEEA. CDR3 amino acids: CASSLGIMAGGNEQFF. Written as DNA, the CDR3 is TGTGCCAGCAGCTTAGGGATTATGGCGGGGGGGAATGAGCAGTTCTTC.

This clonotype has a handful of counts. V and J are TRBV4-1 and TRBJ1-4, with D maybe TRBD1 (6 bases). The CDR3 extends over 15 amino acids. Trimming took off 4 bases at V and 4 bases at J, with 13 bases between the two ends. From germline, CDR1 is MGHRA and CDR2 YSYEKL. As DNA, the CDR3 is TGCGCCAGCAGCCGAGGACAGTTTTTTAATGAAAAACTGTTTTTT. The encoded protein is CASSRGQFFNEKLFF.